Shown below are 27 T cell receptor beta chains from a single sample sequenced in a study of blood T cell repertoires in COVID-19. The repertoire was sequenced with immunoSEQ multiplex PCR; TCRdb's copy has only in-frame clones and lacks some. The sample lists some 240,000 clones, over 60% occurring once. Sequenced sample: peripheral blood. These receptors all stem from a woman between 65 and 79 years old with acute or convalescent COVID-19.

The rearrangement links TRBV2 to TRBJ2-7; 11 nucleotides match TRBD1. The germline gives CDR1 SNHLY, CDR2 FYNNEI. V shed 8 bases and J 3 bases; nucleotides not matched to a gene: 9. This CDR3 has 15 residues. This CDR3 is CASRWDRGIDYEQYV. The CDR3 nucleotides read TGTGCCAGCCGCTGGGACAGGGGGATCGACTACGAGCAGTACGTC.

This chain connects TRBV10-1 to TRBJ2-7; 10 positions agree with TRBD2. In germline, CDR1 is WNHNN, CDR2 SYGVQD (reference sequence). The CDR3 consists of 14 residues. The ends lost 3 bases at V and 2 bases at J; junction bases unmatched: 1. Here the CDR3 reads CASSEAGGPYEQYF. The CDR3 DNA reads as TGCGCCAGCAGTGAAGCGGGGGGGCCCTACGAGCAGTACTTC.

This rearrangement joins TRBV6-4 to TRBJ1-4; no firm D call. CDR1 is MRHNA and CDR2 is SNTAGT in the germline V gene. V was trimmed by 2 bases and J by 7 bases, leaving 8 bases between them. This CDR3 has 13 residues. The CDR3 loop reads CASSDREGEKLFF. In DNA, the CDR3 is TGTGCCAGCAGTGACAGGGAGGGTGAAAAACTGTTTTTT.

The V gene is TRBV6-6, the J gene TRBJ1-5; D possibly corresponds to TRBD1 (6 bases). V shed 2 bases and J shed 0 bases, with 8 bases lying between them. From germline, CDR1 is MNHNY and CDR2 SVGAGI (reference sequence). The CDR3 covers 15 residues. The DNA for the CDR3 is TGTGCCAGCAGTTACAGGGACATTAGCAATCAGCCCCAGCATTTT. It translates to CASSYRDISNQPQHF.

The chain joins TRBV3-1 (or the pseudogene TRBV3-2) to TRBJ2-1, with TRBD2 matching 7 bases. Losses at the gene ends were 4 bases for V and 10 bases for J; bases not matched to a gene: 7. Germline lookup yields CDR1 LGHDT and CDR2 YNNKEL (reference sequence). CDR3 length: 13 amino acids. CDR3: CASSPRLAGEQFF. CDR3 coding DNA: TGTGCCAGCAGCCCCCGACTAGCCGGGGAGCAGTTCTTC.

A word on this clone: The junction does not match germline at one end; this may be a read error. The chain carries TRBV6-5 and TRBJ2-3; no clear D. Germline V gives CDR1 MNHEY, CDR2 SVGAGI. This CDR3 has 13 residues. The CDR3 sequence: CASSYSITNTQYF. CDR3 bases: TGTGCCAGCAGTTACTCTATCACAAATACGCAGTATTTT.

J is TRBJ2-1 and V is TRBV20-1; D gene uncertain. V was cut by 4 bases and J by 5 bases, with 6 bases left in between. The CDR3 contains 11 residues. The germline CDR1 and CDR2 sequences are DFQATT and SNEGSKA (reference sequence). The CDR3 sequence: CSAMQNNEQFF. CDR3 nucleotides: TGCAGTGCTATGCAGAACAATGAGCAGTTCTTC.

The genes are TRBV19 and TRBJ2-5, with 9 bases that match TRBD2. V shed 3 bases and J 4 bases; nucleotides not matched to a gene: 3. The CDR3 is 14 amino acids. The germline V gene encodes CDR1 LNHDA and CDR2 SQIVND (reference sequence). The CDR3 bases are TGTGCCAGTAGTATGGGGACTAGCCGAGAGACCCAGTACTTC. This encodes CASSMGTSRETQYF.

This clone is a singleton in its sample. This sequence joins TRBV6-5 and TRBJ2-1; 9 nucleotides line up with TRBD2. The V and J ends lost 9 bases and 6 bases, in that order; junction bases with no gene match: 9. There are 14 residues in the CDR3. Looked up from germline, CDR1 is MNHEY and CDR2 is SVGAGI. This CDR3 reads CASRTGLAANEQFF. The DNA for the CDR3 is TGTGCCAGTCGAACGGGACTAGCTGCCAATGAGCAGTTCTTC.

This clone was seen once. The V call is TRBV7-2, the J call TRBJ1-5; 9 nucleotides align to TRBD1. This CDR3 region has 13 residues. Germline V gene data show CDR1 as SGHTA and CDR2 as FQGNSA. V gave up 3 bases and J gave up 7 bases; unmatched junction bases: 1. The CDR3 sequence: CASSLDRGQPQHF. CDR3 nucleotides: TGTGCCAGCAGCTTGGACAGGGGCCAGCCCCAGCATTTT.

The rearrangement uses TRBV24-1 and TRBJ2-3; possibly TRBD1 for D (5 bases). Germline V gene data show CDR1 as KGHDR and CDR2 as SFDVKD. V lost 5 bases to trimming and J lost 3 bases, with 14 bases between them. CDR3 size: 15 residues. The chain's CDR3 is CATSGRSAGTDTQYF. CDR3 nucleotides: TGTGCCACCAGTGGACGTTCCGCAGGGACAGATACGCAGTATTTT.

This clone occurred once. This rearrangement joins TRBV5-4 to TRBJ2-3, with 11 bases identical to TRBD2. V was clipped by 4 bases and J by 2 bases; unmatched bases: 3. Germline V lookup: CDR1 SGHNT, CDR2 YYREEE (reference sequence). The CDR3 covers 15 residues. This chain's CDR3 is CASSEGLADTDTQYF. The CDR3 DNA reads as TGTGCCAGCAGCGAGGGACTAGCGGACACAGATACGCAGTATTTT.

The chain combines TRBV10-3 with TRBJ2-7, with TRBD1 as a possible D gene (6 bases). The germline V gene has CDR1 ENHRY and CDR2 SYGVKD. The CDR3 extends over 15 amino acids. V lost 0 bases and J lost 3, with 12 bases in between. CDR3 loop: CAISESGRGLYEQYF. CDR3 coding DNA: TGTGCCATCAGTGAGTCTGGCAGGGGCCTCTACGAGCAGTACTTC.

The V gene is TRBV6-6, the J gene TRBJ2-7; maybe TRBD2 (5 bases). V was shortened by 0 bases and J by 2 bases, with 8 bases between the two germline ends. CDR1 is MNHNY and CDR2 is SVGAGI in the germline V gene (reference sequence). This CDR3 has 14 amino acids. DNA for the CDR3: TGTGCCAGCAGTTACTCGTCCGGGGCCTACGAGCAGTACGTC. Encoded protein: CASSYSSGAYEQYV.

J is TRBJ2-7 and V is TRBV9; 9 positions agree with TRBD2. Germline V gene data show CDR1 as SGDLS and CDR2 as YYNGEE. V lost 1 base to trimming and J lost 5 bases; unmatched junction nucleotides: 10. CDR3 size: 16 residues. In nucleotides, the CDR3 is TGTGCCAGCAGCGTATCGGCGGGGGGGGTTCCCCACGAGCAGTACTTC. Its translation is CASSVSAGGVPHEQYF. Supplemented by reference TRBV9 and TRBJ2-7, the full variable domain reads DSGVTQTPKHLITATGQRVTLRCSPRSGDLSVYWYQQSLDQGLQFLIQYYNGEERAKGNILERFSAQQFPDLHSELNLSSLELGDSALYFCASSVSAGGVPHEQYFGPGTRLTVT.

The chain combines TRBV2 with TRBJ2-2; TRBD1 might be the D (6 bases). This CDR3 has 15 residues. The ends were cut back, 4 bases at V and 4 bases at J, with 13 bases in the middle. Germline V gene data show CDR1 as SNHLY and CDR2 as FYNNEI. The CDR3: CASSGTQGPTGELFF. CDR3 bases: TGTGCCAGCAGTGGGACACAGGGCCCCACCGGGGAGCTGTTTTTT.

V is TRBV25-1 and J is TRBJ2-3, with D maybe TRBD1 (6 bases). The CDR3 runs to 14 residues. V dropped 11 bases and J dropped 1 base, with 16 bases sitting between them. Per the germline V gene, CDR1 is MGHDK and CDR2 is SYGVNS. CDR3 sequence: CAVSTAGGTDTQYF. The DNA of the CDR3 is TGTGCCGTCTCCACGGCAGGGGGCACAGATACGCAGTATTTT.

For this clone: A junction boundary mismatches the germline segment, possibly from a read error. The V gene is TRBV5-1, the J gene TRBJ2-7, with D tentatively TRBD2 (6 bases). CDR3 size: 13 residues. Germline CDR1 is SGHRS and CDR2 is YFSETQ. CDR3 sequence reads: CASSSFGGEFLNF. In nucleotides, the CDR3 is TGCGCCAGCAGCTCCTTCGGCGGGGAATTCTTAAACTTC.

In nucleotides, the CDR3 is TGTGCCTTGGGACTGGGGGCCAACGTCCTGACTTTC. It encodes CALGLGANVLTF. V is TRBV30 and J is TRBJ2-6; TRBD2 is a possible D gene (6 bases). Germline lookup yields CDR1 GTSNPN and CDR2 SVGIG (reference sequence). The CDR3 spans 12 residues. The V gene lost 7 bases and the J gene lost 4 bases, with 8 bases spanning the gap. The entire variable domain, with the rest obtained from reference TRBV30 and TRBJ2-6, is as follows: SQTIHQWPATLVQPVGSPLSLECTVEGTSNPNLYWYRQAAGRGLQLLFYSVGIGQISSEVPQNLSASRPQDRQFILSSKKLLLSDSGFYLCALGLGANVLTFGAGSRLTVL.

This clone has a handful of counts. V gene TRBV27 combines with J gene TRBJ2-3, with D perhaps matching TRBD2 (7 bases). CDR1 is MNHEY and CDR2 is SMNVEV in the germline V gene (reference sequence). V lost 7 bases and J 5 bases, leaving 19 bases between the germline ends. The CDR3 consists of 15 residues. CDR3 sequence reads: CASTGGAGAEDTQYF. The DNA for the CDR3 is TGTGCCAGCACTGGGGGGGCAGGGGCGGAAGATACGCAGTATTTT.

V gene TRBV21-1 combines with J gene TRBJ2-1; the table's D call, TRBD2, has no DNA check behind it. TRBV21-1 is described as a pseudogene. The CDR3 covers 15 residues. The CDR3, as DNA: TGTGCCAGCAGCCTTAGCGGGGGGGCAGGGAATGAGCAGTTCTTC. Its translation is CASSLSGGAGNEQFF.

This clone was counted only a few times. This chain uses TRBV19 with TRBJ1-2; D gene ambiguous. CDR1 and CDR2 (germline): LNHDA, SQIVND (reference sequence). Trimming shortened V by 3 bases and J by 7 bases, and 12 bases separated the two germline ends. The CDR3 sequence is 13 residues long. CDR3 DNA: TGTGCCAGTAGTATTTCGGCCGGGAGTGGCTACACCTTC. It translates to CASSISAGSGYTF. Looking up the rest from reference TRBV19 and TRBJ1-2 gives the full variable domain: DGGITQSPKYLFRKEGQNVTLSCEQNLNHDAMYWYRQDPGQGLRLIYYSQIVNDFQKGDIAEGYSVSREKKESFPLTVTSAQKNPTAFYLCASSISAGSGYTFGSGTRLTVV.

This clone was seen once. This chain uses TRBV6-2 or TRBV6-3 with TRBJ2-5; 8 bases map to TRBD2. Germline values: CDR1 MNHEY, CDR2 SVGEGT. V lost 6 bases to trimming and J lost 2 bases; unmatched junction nucleotides: 5. The CDR3 runs to 14 residues. CDR3 DNA: TGTGCCAGCAGCCCCGGGGGGGCTCAAGAGACCCAGTACTTC. It yields the protein CASSPGGAQETQYF.

The chain couples TRBV30 to TRBJ1-4; no definite D call. Germline assignment: CDR1 GTSNPN and CDR2 SVGIG (reference sequence). V was trimmed by 1 base and J by 8 bases, leaving 17 bases between them. This CDR3 region has 15 residues. The CDR3 spells CAWSASATKREKLFF. The CDR3 bases are TGTGCCTGGAGTGCCTCGGCTACGAAGAGGGAAAAACTGTTTTTT.

This chain joins TRBV2 and TRBJ1-5, with a tentative D call TRBD1 (6 bases). CDR1 and CDR2 (germline): SNHLY, FYNNEI. V lost 6 bases and J 0 bases, leaving 9 bases between the germline ends. This CDR3 is 14 amino acids long. The CDR3, as DNA: TGTGCCAGCAGGACGGACAGTAGCAATCAGCCCCAGCATTTT. Translated: CASRTDSSNQPQHF. The whole variable domain, filled in from reference TRBV2 and TRBJ1-5, reads EPEVTQTPSHQVTQMGQEVILRCVPISNHLYFYWYRQILGQKVEFLVSFYNNEISEKSEIFDDQFSVERPDGSNFTLKIRSTKLEDSAMYFCASRTDSSNQPQHFGDGTRLSIL.

The chain is built from TRBV3-1 (or the pseudogene TRBV3-2) and TRBJ2-6, with D perhaps matching TRBD2 (5 bases). Germline V CDR1 and CDR2: LGHDT, YNNKEL (reference sequence). Trimming stripped 3 bases from V and 9 bases from J, with 6 bases between. The CDR3 runs to 12 residues. CDR3 sequence reads: CASSQRDNVLTF. The CDR3 nucleotides are TGTGCCAGCAGCCAGAGGGACAACGTCCTGACTTTC.

The chain carries TRBV6-5 and TRBJ1-1, with D possibly TRBD1 on 5 matching bases. V lost 8 bases to trimming and J lost 4 bases, with 14 bases between them. The CDR3 runs to 13 residues. Germline V CDR1 and CDR2: MNHEY, SVGAGI. CDR3: CASHVGGSTEAFF. DNA for the CDR3: TGTGCCAGCCACGTGGGGGGATCCACTGAAGCTTTCTTT.